This record looks at one TCR beta chain sequence and its context. Its antigen remains unidentified. The record originates from a study of shared clonotypes between healthy human individuals. Study results and caveats: Blood was the sole source, and tissue repertoires probably differ. It was expected that sequencing depth would affect clonotype sharing among donors.

V gave up 3 bases and J gave up 1 base, with 9 bases separating them. Germline V lookup: CDR1 MNHEY, CDR2 SMNVEV (reference sequence). This CDR3 has 14 residues. The naive CD8 fraction comprised CD45RO-negative cells positively selected for CCR7 and excluded terminally differentiated effector memory CD45RA+ cells. Per the original methods: ImmunoSEQ output held junction-only sequences without quality scores, so filtering differed. TCRdb keeps only in-frame clones here, not all; method: immunoSEQ multiplex PCR. V and J calls and clone size follow that table, whereas D and trimming were derived from the DNA. The sample lists some 2 million clones, about 95% occurring once.

The sequence was collected from a man younger than 30 in good health. Source material: naive CD8+ T cells sorted from blood. The chain combines TRBV27 with TRBJ2-5; D might be TRBD2 (5 bases). The CDR3 region is CASSFRGPQETQYF. CDR3 nucleotides: TGTGCCAGCAGTTTTAGAGGGCCCCAAGAGACCCAGTACTTC.